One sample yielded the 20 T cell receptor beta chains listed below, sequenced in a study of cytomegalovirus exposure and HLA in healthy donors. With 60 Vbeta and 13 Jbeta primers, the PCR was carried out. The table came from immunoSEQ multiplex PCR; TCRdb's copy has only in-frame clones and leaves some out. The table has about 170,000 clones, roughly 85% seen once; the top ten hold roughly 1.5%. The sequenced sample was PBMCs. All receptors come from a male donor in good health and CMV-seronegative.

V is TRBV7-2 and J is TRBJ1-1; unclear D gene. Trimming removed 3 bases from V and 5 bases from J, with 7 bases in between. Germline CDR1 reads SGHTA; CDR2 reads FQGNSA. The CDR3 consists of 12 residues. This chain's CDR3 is CASSFGWTEAFF. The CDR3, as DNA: TGTGCCAGCAGCTTCGGTTGGACTGAAGCTTTCTTT.

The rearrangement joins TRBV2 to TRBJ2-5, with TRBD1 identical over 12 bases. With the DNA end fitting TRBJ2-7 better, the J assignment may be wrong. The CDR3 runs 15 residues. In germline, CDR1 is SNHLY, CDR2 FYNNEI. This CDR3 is CASSDSGQGAYEQYF. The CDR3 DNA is TGTGCCAGCAGTGACTCGGGACAGGGGGCTTACGAGCAGTACTTC.

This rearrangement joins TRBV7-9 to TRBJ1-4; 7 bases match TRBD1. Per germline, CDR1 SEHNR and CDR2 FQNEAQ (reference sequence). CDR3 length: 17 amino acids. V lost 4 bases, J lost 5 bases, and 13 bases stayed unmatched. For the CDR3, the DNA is TGTGCCAGCAGCTCGGCCCAGGGGGGAGGAAAAAATGAAAAACTGTTTTTT. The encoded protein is CASSSAQGGGKNEKLFF.

The DNA of the CDR3 is TGTGCCAGCAGCCCTGGGAGGGCTAGCGGATCCTACGAGCAGTACTTC. It is translated as CASSPGRASGSYEQYF. V gene TRBV5-6 combines with J gene TRBJ2-7; 7 bases are a match to TRBD2. This CDR3 is built from 16 residues. Germline V gene data show CDR1 as SGHDT and CDR2 as YYEEEE. The J segment lost 1 base and the V segment lost 4 bases, leaving 11 bases of the junction unmatched.

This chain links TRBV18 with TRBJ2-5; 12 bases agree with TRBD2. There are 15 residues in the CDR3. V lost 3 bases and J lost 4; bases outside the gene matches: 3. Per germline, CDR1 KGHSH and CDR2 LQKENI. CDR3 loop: CASSPPGLAGETQYF. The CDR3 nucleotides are TGTGCCAGCTCACCTCCGGGACTAGCGGGAGAGACCCAGTACTTC.

In DNA, the CDR3 is TGTGCCAGCAGCCCTCGGACTAGCGGGAACAACGAGCAGTACTTC. Translation: CASSPRTSGNNEQYF. The V gene is TRBV7-3, the J gene TRBJ2-5; 12 positions match TRBD2. The J call may be in error: the DNA end matches TRBJ2-7 better. The CDR3 runs to 15 residues. The germline gives CDR1 SGHTA, CDR2 FQGTGA.

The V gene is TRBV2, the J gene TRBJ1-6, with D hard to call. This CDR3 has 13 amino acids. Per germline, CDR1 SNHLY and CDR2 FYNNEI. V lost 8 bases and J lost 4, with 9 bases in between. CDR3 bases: TGTGCCAGCTTGCAACAGTATAATTCACCCCTCCACTTT. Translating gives CASLQQYNSPLHF.

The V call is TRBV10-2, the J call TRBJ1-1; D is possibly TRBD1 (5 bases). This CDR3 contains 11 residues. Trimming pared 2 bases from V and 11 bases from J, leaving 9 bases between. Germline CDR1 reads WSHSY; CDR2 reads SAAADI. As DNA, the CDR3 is TGCGCCAGCAGTGAGAAGAGACAGGCTTTCTTT. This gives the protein CASSEKRQAFF.

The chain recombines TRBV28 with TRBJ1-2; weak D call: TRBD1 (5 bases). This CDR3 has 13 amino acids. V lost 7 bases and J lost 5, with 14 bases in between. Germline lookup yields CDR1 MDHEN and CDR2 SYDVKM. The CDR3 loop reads CASTWGGGYGYTF. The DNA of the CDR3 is TGTGCCAGCACCTGGGGCGGGGGTTATGGCTACACCTTC.

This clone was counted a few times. As DNA, the CDR3 is TGTGCCAGCAGCTCAAGTAGCTTGTACACCGGGGAGCTGTTTTTT. It encodes CASSSSSLYTGELFF. The J gene is TRBJ2-2, the V gene TRBV9; D not certain. Trimming shortened V by 4 bases and J by 3 bases, and 13 bases separated the two germline ends. This CDR3 has 15 residues. Germline V CDR1 and CDR2: SGDLS, YYNGEE.

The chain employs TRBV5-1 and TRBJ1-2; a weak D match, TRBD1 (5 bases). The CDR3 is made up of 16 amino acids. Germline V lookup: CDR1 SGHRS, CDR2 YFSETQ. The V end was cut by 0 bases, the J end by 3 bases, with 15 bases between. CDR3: CASSLAVGQGDYGYTF. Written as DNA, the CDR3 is TGCGCCAGCAGCTTGGCCGTAGGGCAGGGCGACTATGGCTACACCTTC. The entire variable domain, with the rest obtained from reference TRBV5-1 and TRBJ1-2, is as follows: KAGVTQTPRYLIKTRGQQVTLSCSPISGHRSVSWYQQTPGQGLQFLFEYFSETQRNKGNFPGRFSGRQFSNSRSEMNVSTLELGDSALYLCASSLAVGQGDYGYTFGSGTRLTVV.

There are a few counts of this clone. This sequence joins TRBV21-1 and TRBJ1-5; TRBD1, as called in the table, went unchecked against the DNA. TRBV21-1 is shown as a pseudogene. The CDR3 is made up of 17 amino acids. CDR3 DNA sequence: TGTGCCAGCAGCGTGGGGCATCACCGGGACAGATATCAGCCCCAGCATTTT. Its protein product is CASSVGHHRDRYQPQHF.

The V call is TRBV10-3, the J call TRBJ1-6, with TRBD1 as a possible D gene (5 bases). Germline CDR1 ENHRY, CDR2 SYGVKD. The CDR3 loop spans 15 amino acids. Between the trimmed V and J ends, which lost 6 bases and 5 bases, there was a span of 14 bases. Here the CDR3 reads CAISRVDSDNSPLHF. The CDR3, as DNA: TGTGCCATCAGCCGGGTAGACAGCGATAATTCACCCCTCCACTTT.

The DNA for the CDR3 is TGTGCCAGCAGTTCACAGGGGGGGGAGCCCCAGCATTTT. Protein: CASSSQGGEPQHF. The J gene is TRBJ1-5, the V gene TRBV6-6, with 8 positions matching TRBD1. Trimming took 4 bases from V and 8 from J; bases not matched to a gene: 4. Germline CDR1 and CDR2: MNHNY and SVGAGI (reference sequence). The length of the CDR3 is 13 residues.

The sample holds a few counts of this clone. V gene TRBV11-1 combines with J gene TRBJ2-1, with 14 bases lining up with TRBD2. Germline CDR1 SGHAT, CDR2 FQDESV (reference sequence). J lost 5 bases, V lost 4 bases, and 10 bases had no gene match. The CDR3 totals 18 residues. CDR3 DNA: TGTGCCAGCAGCTCGAGACGGACTAGCGGGGGGCTGAACAATGAGCAGTTCTTC. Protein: CASSSRRTSGGLNNEQFF. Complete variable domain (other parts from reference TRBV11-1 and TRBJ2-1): EAEVAQSPRYKITEKSQAVAFWCDPISGHATLYWYRQILGQGPELLVQFQDESVVDDSQLPKDRFSAERLKGVDSTLKIQPAELGDSAMYLCASSSRRTSGGLNNEQFFGPGTRLTVL.

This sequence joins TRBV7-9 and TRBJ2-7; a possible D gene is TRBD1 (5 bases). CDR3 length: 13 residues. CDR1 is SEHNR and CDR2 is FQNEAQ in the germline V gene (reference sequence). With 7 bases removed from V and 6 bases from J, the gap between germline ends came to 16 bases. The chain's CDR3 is CASTGARSGEQYF. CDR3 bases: TGTGCCAGCACTGGGGCACGCTCTGGCGAGCAGTACTTC.

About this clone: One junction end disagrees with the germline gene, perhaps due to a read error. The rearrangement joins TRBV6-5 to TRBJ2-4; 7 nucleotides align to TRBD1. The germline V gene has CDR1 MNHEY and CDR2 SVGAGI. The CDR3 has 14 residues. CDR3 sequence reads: CASRLTGTQKIQYF. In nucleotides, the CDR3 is TGTGCCAGCAGGCTGACAGGGACCCAAAAGATTCAGTACTTC.

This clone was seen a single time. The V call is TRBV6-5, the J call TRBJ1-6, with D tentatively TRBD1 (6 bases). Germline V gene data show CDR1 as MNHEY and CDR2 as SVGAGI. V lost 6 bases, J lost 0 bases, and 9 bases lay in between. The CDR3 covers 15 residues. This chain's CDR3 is CASSPRGSYNSPLHF. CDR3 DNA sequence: TGTGCCAGCAGCCCCAGGGGCTCCTATAATTCACCCCTCCACTTT.

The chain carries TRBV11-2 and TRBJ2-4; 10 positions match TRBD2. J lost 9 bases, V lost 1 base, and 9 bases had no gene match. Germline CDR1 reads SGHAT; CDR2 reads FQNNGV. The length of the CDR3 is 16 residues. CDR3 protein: CASSLAVGAGGGIQYF. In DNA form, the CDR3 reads TGTGCCAGCAGCTTAGCCGTGGGAGCGGGAGGGGGCATTCAGTACTTC.

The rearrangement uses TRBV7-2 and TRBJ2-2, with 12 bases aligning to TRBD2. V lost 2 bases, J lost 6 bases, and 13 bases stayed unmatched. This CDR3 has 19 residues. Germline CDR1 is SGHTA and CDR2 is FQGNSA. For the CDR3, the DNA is TGTGCCAGCAGCTTAAAGAGACTCCTAGCGGGAGGGTCTGCCGGGGAGCTGTTTTTT. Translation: CASSLKRLLAGGSAGELFF.